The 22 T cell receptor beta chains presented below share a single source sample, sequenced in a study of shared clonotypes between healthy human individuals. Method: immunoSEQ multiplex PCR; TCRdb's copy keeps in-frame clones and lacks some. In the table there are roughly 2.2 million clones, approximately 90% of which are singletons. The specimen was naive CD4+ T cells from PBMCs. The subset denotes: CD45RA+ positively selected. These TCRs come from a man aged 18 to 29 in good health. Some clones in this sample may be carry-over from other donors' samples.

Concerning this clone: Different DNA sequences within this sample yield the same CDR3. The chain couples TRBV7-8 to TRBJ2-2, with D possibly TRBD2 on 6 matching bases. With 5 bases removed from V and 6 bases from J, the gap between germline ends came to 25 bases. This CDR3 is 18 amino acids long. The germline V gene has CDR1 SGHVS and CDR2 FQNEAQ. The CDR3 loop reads CASSPRSGVRLAAGELFF. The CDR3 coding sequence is TGTGCCAGCAGCCCCCGTAGCGGCGTCCGACTGGCGGCCGGGGAGCTGTTTTTT.

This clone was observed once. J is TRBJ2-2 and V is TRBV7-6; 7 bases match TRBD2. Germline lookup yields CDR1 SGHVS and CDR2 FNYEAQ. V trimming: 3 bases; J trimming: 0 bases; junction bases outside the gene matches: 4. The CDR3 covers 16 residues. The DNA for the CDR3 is TGTGCCAGCAGCTTTGTGAGCGGGACGAACACCGGGGAGCTGTTTTTT. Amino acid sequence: CASSFVSGTNTGELFF.

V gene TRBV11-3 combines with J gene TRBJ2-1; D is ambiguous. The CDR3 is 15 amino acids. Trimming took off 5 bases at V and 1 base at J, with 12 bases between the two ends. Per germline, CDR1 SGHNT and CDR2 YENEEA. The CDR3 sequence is CASSLNLASYNEQFF. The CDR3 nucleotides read TGTGCCAGCAGCCTAAACCTCGCATCCTACAATGAGCAGTTCTTC.

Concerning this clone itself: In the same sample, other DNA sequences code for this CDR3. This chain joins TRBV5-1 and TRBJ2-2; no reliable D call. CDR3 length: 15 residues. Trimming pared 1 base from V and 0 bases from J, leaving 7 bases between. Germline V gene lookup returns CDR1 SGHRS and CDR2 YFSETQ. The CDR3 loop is CASSLTETNTGELFF. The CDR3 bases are TGCGCCAGCAGCTTGACGGAAACGAACACCGGGGAGCTGTTTTTT.

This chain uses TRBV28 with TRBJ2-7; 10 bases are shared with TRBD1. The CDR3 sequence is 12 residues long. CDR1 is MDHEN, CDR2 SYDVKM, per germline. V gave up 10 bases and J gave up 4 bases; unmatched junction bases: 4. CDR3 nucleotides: TGTGCCACCTGGGACAGGGGATACGAGCAGTACTTC. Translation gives CATWDRGYEQYF.

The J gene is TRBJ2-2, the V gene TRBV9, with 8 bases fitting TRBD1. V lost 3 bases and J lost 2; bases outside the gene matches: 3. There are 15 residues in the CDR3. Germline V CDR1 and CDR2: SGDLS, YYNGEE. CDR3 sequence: CASSARGQNTGELFF. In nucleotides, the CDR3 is TGTGCCAGCAGCGCCAGGGGGCAAAACACCGGGGAGCTGTTTTTT.

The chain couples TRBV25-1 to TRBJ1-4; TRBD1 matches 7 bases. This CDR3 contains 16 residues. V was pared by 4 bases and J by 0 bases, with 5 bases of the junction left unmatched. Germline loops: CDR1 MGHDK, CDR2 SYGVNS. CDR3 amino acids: CASSATQGATNEKLFF. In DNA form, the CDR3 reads TGTGCCAGCAGTGCCACGCAGGGGGCAACTAATGAAAAACTGTTTTTT.

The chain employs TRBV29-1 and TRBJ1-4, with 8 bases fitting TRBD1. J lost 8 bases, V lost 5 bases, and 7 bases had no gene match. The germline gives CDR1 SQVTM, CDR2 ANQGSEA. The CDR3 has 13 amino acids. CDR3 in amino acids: CSVTQGAPEKLFF. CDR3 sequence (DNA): TGCAGCGTTACTCAGGGGGCGCCCGAAAAACTGTTTTTT. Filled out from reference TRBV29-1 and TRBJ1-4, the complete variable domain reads SAVISQKPSRDICQRGTSLTIQCQVDSQVTMMFWYRQQPGQSLTLIATANQGSEATYESGFVIDKFPISRPNLTFSTLTVSNMSPEDSSIYLCSVTQGAPEKLFFGSGTQLSVL.

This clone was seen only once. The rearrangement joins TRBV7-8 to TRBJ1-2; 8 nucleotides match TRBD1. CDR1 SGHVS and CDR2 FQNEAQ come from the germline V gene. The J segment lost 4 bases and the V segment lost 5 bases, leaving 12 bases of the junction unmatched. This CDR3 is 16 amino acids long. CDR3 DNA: TGTGCCAGCAGCCCACTAGCAGGGGGCGTAGGCTATGGCTACACCTTC. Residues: CASSPLAGGVGYGYTF.

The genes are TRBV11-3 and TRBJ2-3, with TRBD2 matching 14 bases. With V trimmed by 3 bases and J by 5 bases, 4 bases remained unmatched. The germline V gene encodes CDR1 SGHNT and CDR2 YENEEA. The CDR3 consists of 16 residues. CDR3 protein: CASSLGLAGAGDTQYF. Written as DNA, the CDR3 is TGTGCCAGCAGCTTGGGACTAGCGGGAGCGGGAGATACGCAGTATTTT.

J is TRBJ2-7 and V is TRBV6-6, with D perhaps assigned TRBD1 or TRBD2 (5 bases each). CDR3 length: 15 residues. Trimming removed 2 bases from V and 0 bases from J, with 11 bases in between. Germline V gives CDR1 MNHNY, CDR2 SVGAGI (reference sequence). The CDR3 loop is CASSYRDEGSYEQYF. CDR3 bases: TGTGCCAGCAGTTACCGGGACGAAGGCTCCTACGAGCAGTACTTC.

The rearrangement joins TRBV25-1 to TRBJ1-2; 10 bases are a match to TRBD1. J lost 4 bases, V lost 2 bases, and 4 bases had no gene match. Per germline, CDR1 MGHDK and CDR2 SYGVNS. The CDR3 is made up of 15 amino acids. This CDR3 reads CASSERTGGFYGYTF. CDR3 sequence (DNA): TGTGCCAGCAGTGAAAGGACAGGGGGGTTCTATGGCTACACCTTC.

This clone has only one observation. The CDR3 sequence is CSVSDPNSYEQYF. CDR3 nucleotide sequence: TGCAGCGTCTCGGACCCAAACTCCTACGAGCAGTACTTC. The V and J genes are TRBV29-1 and TRBJ2-7; D is unresolved. Germline loops: CDR1 SQVTM, CDR2 ANQGSEA. CDR3 size: 13 residues. Trimming pared 6 bases from V and 0 bases from J, leaving 12 bases between.

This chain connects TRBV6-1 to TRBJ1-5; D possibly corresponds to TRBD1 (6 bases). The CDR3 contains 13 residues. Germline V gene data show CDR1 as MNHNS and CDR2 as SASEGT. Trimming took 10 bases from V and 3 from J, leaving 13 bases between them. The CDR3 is CATNRDNNQPQHF. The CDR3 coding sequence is TGTGCCACCAACCGGGACAACAATCAGCCCCAGCATTTT.

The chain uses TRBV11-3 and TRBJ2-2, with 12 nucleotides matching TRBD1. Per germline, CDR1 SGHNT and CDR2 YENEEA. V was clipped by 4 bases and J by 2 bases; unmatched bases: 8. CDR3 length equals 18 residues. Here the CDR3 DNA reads TGTGCCAGCAGCTCCGGAGCCGGGACAGGGGGCAACACCGGGGAGCTGTTTTTT. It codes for CASSSGAGTGGNTGELFF.

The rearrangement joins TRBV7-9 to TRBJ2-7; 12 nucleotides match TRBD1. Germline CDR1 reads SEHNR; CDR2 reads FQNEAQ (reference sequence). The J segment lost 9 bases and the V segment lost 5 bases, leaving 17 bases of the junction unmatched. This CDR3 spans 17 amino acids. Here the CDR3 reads CASSHQGAGTGGISQYF. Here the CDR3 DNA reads TGTGCCAGCAGCCACCAAGGAGCCGGGACAGGGGGCATCTCGCAGTACTTC. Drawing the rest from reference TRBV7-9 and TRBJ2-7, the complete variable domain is DTGVSQNPRHKITKRGQNVTFRCDPISEHNRLYWYRQTLGQGPEFLTYFQNEAQLEKSRLLSDRFSAERPKGSFSTLEIQRTEQGDSAMYLCASSHQGAGTGGISQYFGPGTRLTVT.

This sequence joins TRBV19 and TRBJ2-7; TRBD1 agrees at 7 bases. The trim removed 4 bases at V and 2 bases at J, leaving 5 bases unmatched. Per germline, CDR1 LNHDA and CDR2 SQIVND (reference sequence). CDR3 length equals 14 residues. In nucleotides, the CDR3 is TGTGCCAGTAGTAAGGGGGACAGCCCCTACGAGCAGTACTTC. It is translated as CASSKGDSPYEQYF.

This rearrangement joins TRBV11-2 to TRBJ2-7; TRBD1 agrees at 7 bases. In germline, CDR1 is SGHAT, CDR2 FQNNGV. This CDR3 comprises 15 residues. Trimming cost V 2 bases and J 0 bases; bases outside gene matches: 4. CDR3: CASSLKGGSSYEQYF. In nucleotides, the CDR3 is TGTGCCAGCAGCTTAAAAGGGGGCAGCTCCTACGAGCAGTACTTC.

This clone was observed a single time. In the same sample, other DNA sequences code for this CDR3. CDR3 residues: CASSSGPSGANVLTF. In DNA, the CDR3 is TGTGCCAGCAGTTCCGGGCCGTCTGGGGCCAACGTCCTGACTTTC. This chain links TRBV28 with TRBJ2-6; D ambiguous. This CDR3 is 15 amino acids long. The ends were cut back, 4 bases at V and 1 base at J, with 8 bases in the middle. Germline values: CDR1 MDHEN, CDR2 SYDVKM.

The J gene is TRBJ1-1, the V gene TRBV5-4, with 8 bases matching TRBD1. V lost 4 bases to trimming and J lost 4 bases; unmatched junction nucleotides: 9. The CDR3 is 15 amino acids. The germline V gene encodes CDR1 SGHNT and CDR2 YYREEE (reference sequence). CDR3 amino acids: CASSPGGDLGTEAFF. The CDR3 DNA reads TGTGCCAGCAGCCCAGGGGGCGACCTGGGCACTGAAGCTTTCTTT.

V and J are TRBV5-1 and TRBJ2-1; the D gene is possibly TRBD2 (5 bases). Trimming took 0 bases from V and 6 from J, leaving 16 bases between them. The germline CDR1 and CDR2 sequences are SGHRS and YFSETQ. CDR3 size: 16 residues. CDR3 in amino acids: CASSLGTPAPVNEQFF. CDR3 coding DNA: TGCGCCAGCAGCTTGGGGACTCCTGCCCCGGTCAATGAGCAGTTCTTC.

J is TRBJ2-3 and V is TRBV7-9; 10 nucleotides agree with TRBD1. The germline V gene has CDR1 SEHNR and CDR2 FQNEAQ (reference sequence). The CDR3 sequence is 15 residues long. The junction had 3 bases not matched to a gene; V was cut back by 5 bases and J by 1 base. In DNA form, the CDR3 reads TGTGCCAGCAGCACCGGACAGGGGGGCACAGATACGCAGTATTTT. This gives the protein CASSTGQGGTDTQYF. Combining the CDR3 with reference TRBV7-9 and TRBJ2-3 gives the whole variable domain DTGVSQNPRHKITKRGQNVTFRCDPISEHNRLYWYRQTLGQGPEFLTYFQNEAQLEKSRLLSDRFSAERPKGSFSTLEIQRTEQGDSAMYLCASSTGQGGTDTQYFGPGTRLTVL.